These T cell receptor beta chains were read from a single sample in a study of T cell responses to AZD1222 COVID-19 vaccine. TCRdb's table, derived via immunoSEQ multiplex PCR, lists solely in-frame clones and lacks some. The table shows 150,000 to 200,000 clones, with approximately 89% occurring only once. The sample was peripheral blood, taken on day 0 of AZD1222 vaccination. The source of these receptors is an adult in good health. The CDR3 runs from the conserved cysteine through the conserved F or W. Each record gives: V gene, J gene, D gene, clone size, CDR3 DNA, CDR3 protein. D genes are given only for firm matches. Rows give clone size only sometimes, using once, few, many, or a class for an expanded clone.

>TRBV5-1|TRBJ2-1|NA|NA
TGCGCCAGCAGCAAGGACAGTAGCAATGAGCAGTTCTTC
CASSKDSSNEQFF
>TRBV19|TRBJ1-3|TRBD1|NA
TGTGCCAGTAGTATAGGGACAGGCGCAAGCTCTGGAAACACCATATATTTT
CASSIGTGASSGNTIYF
>TRBV30|TRBJ2-7|TRBD2|NA
TGTGCCTGGAGTGGGTTAGCGGGAGTCTACGAGCAGTACTTC
CAWSGLAGVYEQYF
>TRBV19|TRBJ2-7|TRBD2|NA
TGTGCCAGTAGTAGGGGGGGCTCCTACGAGCAGTACTTC
CASSRGGSYEQYF
>TRBV28|TRBJ1-1|NA|NA
TGTGCCAGCAGCTTCTGGGACACATCCCGCGGGAACACTGAAGCTTTCTTT
CASSFWDTSRGNTEAFF
>TRBV4-2|TRBJ2-4|NA|NA
TGTGCCAGCAGCCAAGGTTCGGCAGGCAAAGAAAACATTCAGTACTTC
CASSQGSAGKENIQYF
>TRBV7-9|TRBJ2-2|TRBD2|NA
TGTGCCAGCAGCTTCGGGGGAGGGTTGAACACCGGGGAGCTGTTTTTT
CASSFGGGLNTGELFF
>TRBV11-2|TRBJ2-1|TRBD2|NA
TGTGCCAGCAGCCGACCGGGACTAGCGGGCTACAATGAGCAGTTCTTC
CASSRPGLAGYNEQFF
>TRBV11-2|TRBJ1-1|NA|NA
TGTGCCAGCAGCTCCCAGACTTACAGGGAGGGGACTGAAGCTTTCTTT
CASSSQTYREGTEAFF
>TRBV28|TRBJ2-1|TRBD2|NA
TGTGCCAGCAGTTTTGGGCTAGCGGAGGGCGGGGAGCAGTTCTTC
CASSFGLAEGGEQFF
>TRBV6-2/TRBV6-3|TRBJ1-2|TRBD1|NA
TGTGCCAGCAGTGGGACAGCTAACTATGGCTACACCTTC
CASSGTANYGYTF
>TRBV5-5|TRBJ2-3|TRBD2|NA
TGTGCCAGCAGCCGAGGAAGCGGGGCCCAAGATACGCAGTATTTT
CASSRGSGAQDTQYF
>TRBV18|TRBJ1-4|TRBD1|few
TGTGCCAGCTCACCGCCTACCGGGACAGGGAGCGAAAAACTGTTTTTT
CASSPPTGTGSEKLFF
>TRBV29-1|TRBJ2-7|TRBD2|NA
TGCAGCGCGATAGCGGGAAAGGCCCCCTACGAGCAGTACTTC
CSAIAGKAPYEQYF
>TRBV11-2|TRBJ1-2|NA|NA
TGTGCCAGCAGCCCAGCCGCAAACTATGGCTACACCTTC
CASSPAANYGYTF
>TRBV7-3|TRBJ2-2|NA|NA
TGTGCCAGCAGCTTAGGACAACCTAACACCGGGGAGCTGTTTTTT
CASSLGQPNTGELFF
>TRBV9|TRBJ1-3|NA|NA
TGTGCCAGCAGCGTAAAGAGCTCTGGAAACACCATATATTTT
CASSVKSSGNTIYF
>TRBV23-1|TRBJ1-1|NA|NA
TGCGCCAGCAGTCCCCCCGGTTTATTTGACACTGAAGCTTTCTTT
CASSPPGLFDTEAFF
>TRBV5-1|TRBJ2-1|NA|once
TGCGCCAGCAGCTTGGTATACAATGAGCAGTTCTTC
CASSLVYNEQFF
>TRBV6-5|TRBJ2-2|TRBD2|NA
TGTGCCAGCAGGCGGGAGCACACCGGGGAGCTGTTTTTT
CASRREHTGELFF
>TRBV19|TRBJ1-4|NA|NA
TGTGCCAGTAGTATTAGGTTCGGGGTCGCCAGGGTTAATGAAAAACTGTTTTTT
CASSIRFGVARVNEKLFF
>TRBV2|TRBJ2-3|TRBD2|NA
TGTGCCAGCAGTGGGGGTAGCGGGAGGGGTACGCAGTATTTT
CASSGGSGRGTQYF